Sequencing of this T cell receptor (beta chain) was carried out in a study of early stage breast cancer tumors. This clone was observed a handful of times. Sequencing used immunoSEQ multiplex PCR; TCRdb keeps in-frame clones, though not all of them. The table records 60,000 to 80,000 clones, 70% to 85% of them present only once. The clonotype comes from a person aged 55 to 75 with breast cancer. Sample: blood.

The CDR3 reads CASSLSSYEQYF. CDR3 in DNA: TGTGCCAGCAGTCTGAGCTCCTACGAGCAGTACTTC. The chain carries TRBV7-6 and TRBJ2-7, with D unresolved. The CDR3 runs to 12 residues. Germline V gene sequence: CDR1 SGHVS, CDR2 FNYEAQ. The germline V and J ends were trimmed by 6 bases and 0 bases, with 6 bases remaining between them. Full variable domain (outside the CDR3, taken from reference TRBV7-6 and TRBJ2-7): GAGVSQSPRYKVTKRGQDVALRCDPISGHVSLYWYRQALGQGPEFLTYFNYEAQQDKSGLPNDRFSAERPEGSISTLTIQRTEQRDSAMYRCASSLSSYEQYFGPGTRLTVT.